The rows below give T cell receptor beta chains drawn from one sample of a study of blood T cell repertoires in COVID-19. Measured with immunoSEQ multiplex PCR; TCRdb has only the in-frame clones, and not every one. The profile shows 490,000 or so clones, about 88% of them singletons. Input material: PBMCs or T cells enriched from blood (not recorded which). These receptors were taken from a woman aged 55-70 years who had recovered from COVID-19. The CDR3 runs from the conserved cysteine through the conserved F or W. The D gene is left open where the match is weak. Size values are once, few and many counts, or a class for expanded clones, and some rows have none.

TRBJ1-2 | TRBD1 | - | TRBV29-1 | TGCAGCGTTGTGTGGACAGGGGGCGGCTATGGCTACACCTTC | CSVVWTGGGYGYTF
TRBJ1-2 | - | - | TRBV7-9 | TGTGCCAGCAGCTTAGCGGGGGCACTCCCTACAGGGAGAGGCTACACCTTC | CASSLAGALPTGRGYTF
TRBJ2-3 | - | - | TRBV19 | TGTGCCAGTAGTGGGGCTGGGGGGAAGAGACTCACAGATACGCAGTATTTT | CASSGAGGKRLTDTQYF
TRBJ1-2 | - | once | TRBV5-8 | TGTGCCAGCAGCTTGTGGAGTTCTAACTATGGCTACACCTTC | CASSLWSSNYGYTF
TRBJ1-2 | TRBD1 | - | TRBV4-1 | TGCGCCAGCAGCGGAAAGGACAGGGGAAAATATGGCTACACCTTC | CASSGKDRGKYGYTF
TRBJ1-1 | - | - | TRBV10-1 | TGCGCCAGCCGCCAGGGGACGAACACTGAAGCTTTCTTT | CASRQGTNTEAFF
TRBJ2-7 | TRBD1 | - | TRBV4-1 | TGCGCCAGCAGCCAAGAAGGACAGGGCGTGCGTGAGCAGTACTTC | CASSQEGQGVREQYF
TRBJ2-3 | - | - | TRBV29-1 | TGCAGCGTCCTGGGAGTGACATGGGCACAGGATACGCAGTATTTT | CSVLGVTWAQDTQYF
TRBJ1-2 | - | many | TRBV2 | TGTGCCAGCACCCTGTTGCCGGGACATAACTATGGCTACACCTTC | CASTLLPGHNYGYTF
TRBJ2-5 | - | - | TRBV7-6 | TGTGCCAGCAGCTTAGTCGGGGAGACCCAGTACTTC | CASSLVGETQYF
TRBJ2-1 | TRBD2 | - | TRBV7-2 | TGTGCCAGCAGGGGGGAGGGACTAGCGGGAGAAGAGCAGTTCTTC | CASRGEGLAGEEQFF
TRBJ2-3 | - | - | TRBV24-1 | TGTGCCACCAGTGATAGCTCTAGACCGGCCACAGATACGCAGTATTTT | CATSDSSRPATDTQYF
TRBJ1-4 | - | - | TRBV7-9 | TGTGCCAGCAGCCTCGGCCAGGGGTTCAATGAAAAACTGTTTTTT | CASSLGQGFNEKLFF
TRBJ1-6 | - | - | TRBV25-1 | TGTGCCAGCACCCACTCCTATAATTCACCCCTCCACTTT | CASTHSYNSPLHF
TRBJ2-2 | - | - | TRBV10-3 | TGTGCCATCAGTGAGGGGTCAGGGGCTAACACCGGGGAGCTGTTTTTT | CAISEGSGANTGELFF
TRBJ2-7 | - | - | TRBV10-1 | TGCGCCAGCAGCCCCGAGAGGGTCTCCTACGAGCAGTACTTC | CASSPERVSYEQYF
TRBJ2-1 | TRBD1 | - | TRBV9 | TGTGCCAGCAGCGTAGCACAGGGGGCCTACAATGAGCAGTTCTTC | CASSVAQGAYNEQFF
TRBJ2-3 | - | - | TRBV2 | TGTGCCAGCAGTGATAGGACTAGCACAGATACGCAGTATTTT | CASSDRTSTDTQYF
TRBJ2-2 | - | - | TRBV18 | TGTGCCAGCTCACCGGGGGGACCCTCGAACACCGGGGAGCTGTTTTTT | CASSPGGPSNTGELFF
TRBJ2-6 | - | - | TRBV14 | TGTGCCAGCAGCCCCCAGTGGGGGGCTGGGGCCAACGTCCTGACTTTC | CASSPQWGAGANVLTF
TRBJ2-1 | - | - | TRBV4-1 | TGCGCCAGCAGCCACCCCGGGACTCTGGGCAATGAGCAGTTCTTC | CASSHPGTLGNEQFF
TRBJ2-7 | TRBD2 | - | TRBV5-4 | TGTGCCAGCAGCCGGACTAGCGGGGTGGCCTACGAGCAGTACTTC | CASSRTSGVAYEQYF
TRBJ2-2 | - | - | TRBV6-5 | TGTGCCAGCAGGGCGGGGTTCGCCGGGGAGCTGTTTTTT | CASRAGFAGELFF
TRBJ2-1 | TRBD2 | - | TRBV24-1 | TGTGCCACCAGTGATTTCGCTAGCGGGGGCGGGGATGAGCAGTTCTTC | CATSDFASGGGDEQFF
TRBJ2-3 | TRBD1 | - | TRBV19 | TGTGCCAGTAGTACGGGACAGGGGGGGTTCAGAGATACGCAGTATTTT | CASSTGQGGFRDTQYF
TRBJ2-1 | - | - | TRBV11-2 | TGTGCCAGCAGCTTAGTTCGTTCAGGGGGGTTGAATGAGCAGTTCTTC | CASSLVRSGGLNEQFF
TRBJ2-5 | - | - | TRBV28 | TGTGCCAGCAGTTCCGCAACAGTCTCAGGGGAGACCCAGTACTTC | CASSSATVSGETQYF
TRBJ2-1 | - | - | TRBV5-5 | TGTGCCAGCAGCCCGGGAGAGGGGAGGACCTACAATGAGCAGTTCTTC | CASSPGEGRTYNEQFF
TRBJ1-2 | TRBD1 | - | TRBV24-1 | TGTGCCACCAGCGACCGGGACAGGAGCTATGGCTACACCTTC | CATSDRDRSYGYTF
TRBJ2-3 | - | - | TRBV5-1 | TGCGCCAGCAGCTTAATAGGGGCAGATACGCAGTATTTT | CASSLIGADTQYF
TRBJ2-1 | TRBD1 | - | TRBV11-2 | TGTGCCAGCATGCCCGGGACAGATTTCTACAATGAGCAGTTCTTC | CASMPGTDFYNEQFF
TRBJ1-1 | - | once | TRBV3-1/TRBV3-2 | TGTGCCAGCAGCCAAGGGGAGATTGAAGCTTTCTTT | CASSQGEIEAFF
TRBJ1-5 | - | - | TRBV2 | TGTGCCAGCAGTGAGGGGGGTAGCAATCAGCCCCAGCATTTT | CASSEGGSNQPQHF
TRBJ1-1 | TRBD1 | - | TRBV6-5 | TGTGCCAGCAGTTACCGGACAGGGCGGACTGAAGCTTTCTTT | CASSYRTGRTEAFF
TRBJ1-2 | - | - | TRBV6-5 | TGTGCCAGCAGTTACTCAAGCTTCTATGGCTACACCTTC | CASSYSSFYGYTF
TRBJ2-5 | - | - | TRBV5-8 | TGTGCCACCTCCCGGGGTGAGACCCAGTACTTC | CATSRGETQYF
TRBJ2-3 | TRBD1 | - | TRBV10-3 | TGTGCCATCAGGGAAACAGGGGGAACAGATACGCAGTATTTT | CAIRETGGTDTQYF
TRBJ1-1 | - | - | TRBV5-1 | TGCGCCAGCAGCTTAGGGGGTGGGAACACTGAAGCTTTCTTT | CASSLGGGNTEAFF
TRBJ1-2 | TRBD1 | - | TRBV19 | TGTGCCAGTAGTATGGTAAATGCAGGGGGCTATGGCTACACCTTC | CASSMVNAGGYGYTF
TRBJ2-2 | TRBD2 | once | TRBV5-1 | TGCGCCAGCAGCGGGAGAGCGGGGGTAAACACCGGGGAGCTGTTTTTT | CASSGRAGVNTGELFF
TRBJ2-3 | TRBD2 | - | TRBV12-5 | TGTGCTAGTGGTTTGGGCTACGGGACTAGCGGGGCAGATACGCAGTATTTT | CASGLGYGTSGADTQYF
TRBJ1-2 | - | - | TRBV27 | TGTGCCAGCAGTTTGTTGCCCAAGACGGGAGCTAACTATGGCTACACCTTC | CASSLLPKTGANYGYTF